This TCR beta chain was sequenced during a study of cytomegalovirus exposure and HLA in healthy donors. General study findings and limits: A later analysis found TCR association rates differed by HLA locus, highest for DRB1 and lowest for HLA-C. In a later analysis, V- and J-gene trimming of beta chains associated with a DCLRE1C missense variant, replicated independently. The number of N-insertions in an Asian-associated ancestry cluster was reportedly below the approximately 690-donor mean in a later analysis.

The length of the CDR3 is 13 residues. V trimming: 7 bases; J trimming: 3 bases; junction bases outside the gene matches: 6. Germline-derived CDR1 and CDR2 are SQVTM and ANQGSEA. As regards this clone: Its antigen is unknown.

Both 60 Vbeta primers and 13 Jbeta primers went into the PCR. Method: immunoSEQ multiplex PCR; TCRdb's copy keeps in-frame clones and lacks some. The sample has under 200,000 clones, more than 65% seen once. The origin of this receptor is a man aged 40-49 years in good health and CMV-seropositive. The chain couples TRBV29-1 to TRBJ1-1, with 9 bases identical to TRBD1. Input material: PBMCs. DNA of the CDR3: TGCAGCGCCAGGACAGGGGAGGACACTGAAGCTTTCTTT. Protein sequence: CSARTGEDTEAFF.